The 7 T cell receptor beta chains listed next were all sequenced from one sample in a study of blood T cell repertoires in COVID-19. The table came from immunoSEQ multiplex PCR; TCRdb's copy has only in-frame clones and leaves some out. The table includes about 260,000 clones, roughly four fifths detected once. Input material: PBMCs or T cells enriched from blood (not recorded which). These receptors were obtained from a man aged 25 to 45 with acute COVID-19.

The chain uses TRBV6-5 and TRBJ1-1; D is ambiguous. Germline CDR1 and CDR2: MNHEY and SVGAGI. This CDR3 has 13 residues. V gave up 4 bases and J gave up 4 bases, with 10 bases separating them. CDR3 residues: CASSFGPSTEAFF. The DNA for the CDR3 is TGTGCCAGCAGTTTTGGGCCGAGCACTGAAGCTTTCTTT.

This sequence joins TRBV28 and TRBJ1-3; a weak D match, TRBD1 (5 bases). The CDR3 covers 18 residues. Germline CDR1 MDHEN, CDR2 SYDVKM. The V gene lost 8 bases and the J gene lost 0 bases, with 23 bases spanning the gap. As DNA, the CDR3 is TGTGCCAGCCAGGCGACAGTCGAGCGCAGAGACTCTGGAAACACCATATATTTT. Amino acids: CASQATVERRDSGNTIYF.

This clone was counted between two and nine times. The rearrangement uses TRBV28 and TRBJ1-4, with D possibly TRBD1 on 6 matching bases. The CDR3 is made up of 13 amino acids. Germline CDR1 is MDHEN and CDR2 is SYDVKM. V dropped 4 bases and J dropped 5 bases, with 8 bases sitting between them. The CDR3 coding sequence is TGTGCCAGCAGTTCAGGACAGAATGAAAAACTGTTTTTT. Translating it yields CASSSGQNEKLFF. Filled out from reference TRBV28 and TRBJ1-4, the complete variable domain reads DVKVTQSSRYLVKRTGEKVFLECVQDMDHENMFWYRQDPGLGLRLIYFSYDVKMKEKGDIPEGYSVSREKKERFSLILESASTNQTSMYLCASSSGQNEKLFFGSGTQLSVL.

This clone was counted between two and nine times. The V and J genes are TRBV5-1 and TRBJ1-4; no firm D call. V gave up 3 bases and J gave up 3 bases, with 12 bases separating them. CDR1 is SGHRS and CDR2 is YFSETQ in the germline V gene. CDR3 length: 15 amino acids. The CDR3 DNA is TGCGCCAGCAGCTCGGGCGGGCAATCTAATGAAAAACTGTTTTTT. The encoded protein is CASSSGGQSNEKLFF.

The genes are TRBV7-3 and TRBJ2-2; D is uncertain. With 6 bases removed from V and 7 bases from J, the gap between germline ends came to 6 bases. Germline CDR1 reads SGHTA; CDR2 reads FQGTGA. The CDR3 has 11 amino acids. The CDR3 DNA is TGTGCCAGCAGAAAGAGCGGGGAGCTGTTTTTT. Translating it yields CASRKSGELFF.

The sample holds a few counts of this clone. V and J are TRBV10-2 and TRBJ1-6, with D possibly TRBD1 on 5 matching bases. The V gene lost 7 bases and the J gene lost 2 bases, with 12 bases spanning the gap. Per the germline V gene, CDR1 is WSHSY and CDR2 is SAAADI. The CDR3 is 15 residues long. The DNA for the CDR3 is TGCGCCAGCAATGGGGGGGACGCCTATAATTCACCCCTCCACTTT. Its protein product is CASNGGDAYNSPLHF.

V and J are TRBV5-1 and TRBJ2-5; D uncertain. Germline lookup yields CDR1 SGHRS and CDR2 YFSETQ. This CDR3 spans 13 amino acids. V shed 2 bases and J shed 1 base, with 6 bases lying between them. DNA of the CDR3: TGCGCCAGCAGCTTCCCAGGCCAAGAGACCCAGTACTTC. Its protein is CASSFPGQETQYF.